This is a list of T cell receptor beta chains from one sample in a study of OX40 agonist ivuxolimab in advanced cancers. Produced via immunoSEQ multiplex PCR; TCRdb's table is partial and in-frame only. The sample holds about 55,000 clones; under 85% are singletons and the top ten take 5% to 6.5%. Sequenced here: CD4+ or CD8+ T cells sorted from blood, sampled in a trial of the OX40 agonist ivuxolimab. The receptors were sampled from an adult with an advanced solid tumor such as melanoma, head and neck, liver or kidney cancer. The CDR3 runs from the conserved cysteine through the conserved F or W. The D gene is left open where the match is weak. Clone size is shown for a subset of rows, as once, few, many or a class of expanded clone.

v_call: TRBV4-2; d_call: NA; j_call: TRBJ2-1; clone_size: NA; cdr3_aa: CASSQSRGGSEQFF; cdr3_nt: TGTGCCAGCAGCCAATCCCGCGGGGGCAGTGAGCAGTTCTTC
v_call: TRBV4-3; d_call: NA; j_call: TRBJ1-1; clone_size: many; cdr3_aa: CASSPPGVPNTEAFF; cdr3_nt: TGCGCCAGCAGCCCCCCAGGGGTTCCAAACACTGAAGCTTTCTTT
v_call: TRBV7-9; d_call: NA; j_call: TRBJ1-2; clone_size: NA; cdr3_aa: CASSPSGSLYTF; cdr3_nt: TGTGCCAGCAGCCCCTCCGGGAGTTTATACACCTTC
v_call: TRBV29-1; d_call: TRBD2; j_call: TRBJ2-5; clone_size: NA; cdr3_aa: CSVDAGGFLETQYF; cdr3_nt: TGCAGCGTTGACGCGGGGGGCTTTTTAGAGACCCAGTACTTC
v_call: TRBV4-2; d_call: TRBD2; j_call: TRBJ2-5; clone_size: NA; cdr3_aa: CASSQDPLAGYLEQYF; cdr3_nt: TGTGCCAGCAGCCAAGATCCCCTAGCGGGGTACTTGGAGCAGTACTTC
v_call: TRBV6-5; d_call: NA; j_call: TRBJ2-3; clone_size: NA; cdr3_aa: CASRHPWDTQYF; cdr3_nt: TGTGCCAGCAGGCACCCATGGGATACGCAGTATTTT
v_call: TRBV11-2; d_call: NA; j_call: TRBJ2-6; clone_size: once; cdr3_aa: CASSLRLGNGGSGANVLTF; cdr3_nt: TGTGCCAGCAGCCTCCGGCTGGGAAATGGGGGCTCTGGGGCCAACGTCCTGACTTTC
v_call: TRBV9; d_call: TRBD2; j_call: TRBJ2-1; clone_size: NA; cdr3_aa: CASSVGAGGIYEQFF; cdr3_nt: TGTGCCAGCAGCGTGGGAGCGGGAGGAATTTATGAGCAGTTCTTC
v_call: TRBV7-7; d_call: TRBD2; j_call: TRBJ2-2; clone_size: NA; cdr3_aa: CASSASSGFTGELFF; cdr3_nt: TGTGCCAGCAGCGCCTCTAGCGGATTCACCGGGGAGCTGTTTTTT
v_call: TRBV18; d_call: NA; j_call: TRBJ2-7; clone_size: NA; cdr3_aa: CASSPSGDAAREQYF; cdr3_nt: TGTGCCAGCTCACCATCAGGGGACGCGGCTCGCGAGCAGTACTTC
v_call: TRBV18; d_call: NA; j_call: TRBJ2-3; clone_size: NA; cdr3_aa: CASSPPGGSRDTQYF; cdr3_nt: TGTGCCAGCTCACCACCAGGTGGCTCTAGAGATACGCAGTATTTT
v_call: TRBV28; d_call: NA; j_call: TRBJ2-7; clone_size: NA; cdr3_aa: CASRGTVTTYEQYF; cdr3_nt: TGTGCCAGCAGAGGAACGGTGACCACCTACGAGCAGTACTTC
v_call: TRBV5-6; d_call: NA; j_call: TRBJ1-3; clone_size: few; cdr3_aa: CASSRDSGNTIYF; cdr3_nt: TGTGCCAGCAGCCGGGACTCTGGAAACACCATATATTTT
v_call: TRBV18; d_call: NA; j_call: TRBJ1-2; clone_size: few; cdr3_aa: CASSRRTEQTNYGYTF; cdr3_nt: TGTGCCAGCTCACGACGGACAGAGCAAACTAACTATGGCTACACCTTC
v_call: TRBV6-1; d_call: TRBD2; j_call: TRBJ2-3; clone_size: NA; cdr3_aa: CASHNVAGATDTQYF; cdr3_nt: TGTGCCAGCCATAACGTAGCGGGAGCAACAGATACGCAGTATTTT
v_call: TRBV9; d_call: NA; j_call: TRBJ2-7; clone_size: NA; cdr3_aa: CASKRTESSYEQYF; cdr3_nt: TGTGCCAGCAAACGGACGGAAAGCTCCTACGAGCAGTACTTC
v_call: TRBV11-3; d_call: TRBD2; j_call: TRBJ2-1; clone_size: NA; cdr3_aa: CASSSSGPYNEQFF; cdr3_nt: TGTGCCAGCAGCTCTAGCGGGCCTTACAATGAGCAGTTCTTC
v_call: TRBV9; d_call: NA; j_call: TRBJ1-2; clone_size: NA; cdr3_aa: CASSVDEDYGYTF; cdr3_nt: TGTGCCAGCAGCGTAGATGAGGACTATGGCTACACCTTC
v_call: TRBV2; d_call: TRBD1; j_call: TRBJ1-5; clone_size: NA; cdr3_aa: CASNLDREDFDQPQHF; cdr3_nt: TGTGCCAGCAACTTAGACAGGGAAGATTTTGATCAGCCCCAGCATTTT
v_call: TRBV7-2; d_call: TRBD2; j_call: TRBJ2-3; clone_size: NA; cdr3_aa: CASSLALAGAPDTQYF; cdr3_nt: TGTGCCAGCAGCTTAGCGCTAGCGGGGGCCCCAGATACGCAGTATTTT
v_call: TRBV14; d_call: NA; j_call: TRBJ2-1; clone_size: NA; cdr3_aa: CASSQVQGYNEQFF; cdr3_nt: TGTGCCAGCAGCCAAGTACAGGGATACAATGAGCAGTTCTTC
v_call: TRBV15; d_call: TRBD2; j_call: TRBJ2-1; clone_size: NA; cdr3_aa: CATSRDSAGAPYNEQFF; cdr3_nt: TGTGCCACCAGCAGAGATAGTGCGGGAGCCCCCTACAATGAGCAGTTCTTC
v_call: TRBV7-6; d_call: TRBD2; j_call: TRBJ2-4; clone_size: NA; cdr3_aa: CASSLAGSGTGNIQYF; cdr3_nt: TGTGCCAGCAGCTTAGCGGGTAGCGGGACGGGAAACATTCAGTACTTC
v_call: TRBV5-1; d_call: NA; j_call: TRBJ2-5; clone_size: once; cdr3_aa: CASSFSGRRETQYF; cdr3_nt: TGCGCCAGCAGCTTCTCGGGACGCAGGGAGACCCAGTACTTC
v_call: TRBV10-3; d_call: TRBD1; j_call: TRBJ1-5; clone_size: NA; cdr3_aa: CAISVTGDGGNQPQHF; cdr3_nt: TGTGCCATCAGTGTGACAGGGGATGGTGGCAATCAGCCCCAGCATTTT
v_call: TRBV28; d_call: TRBD1; j_call: TRBJ1-4; clone_size: NA; cdr3_aa: CASSLYIMATGGGKLFF; cdr3_nt: TGTGCCAGCAGTTTGTATATCATGGCCACAGGGGGAGGAAAACTGTTTTTT
v_call: TRBV11-2; d_call: NA; j_call: TRBJ2-5; clone_size: NA; cdr3_aa: CASSFNSWETQYF; cdr3_nt: TGTGCCAGCAGCTTTAATAGTTGGGAGACCCAGTACTTC
v_call: TRBV5-1; d_call: TRBD2; j_call: TRBJ2-3; clone_size: NA; cdr3_aa: CASSFSGGGADTQYF; cdr3_nt: TGCGCCAGCAGCTTTAGCGGGGGAGGCGCAGATACGCAGTATTTT
v_call: TRBV27; d_call: NA; j_call: TRBJ1-5; clone_size: NA; cdr3_aa: CASNPSYSNQPQHF; cdr3_nt: TGTGCCAGCAACCCTTCGTATAGCAATCAGCCCCAGCATTTT
v_call: TRBV7-9; d_call: TRBD2; j_call: TRBJ2-3; clone_size: few; cdr3_aa: CASSIKGLAADTQYF; cdr3_nt: TGTGCCAGCAGCATAAAGGGACTAGCGGCAGATACGCAGTATTTT
v_call: TRBV6-1; d_call: TRBD1; j_call: TRBJ1-5; clone_size: NA; cdr3_aa: CASRTGTGRQPQHF; cdr3_nt: TGTGCCAGCAGGACCGGGACAGGGCGACAGCCCCAGCATTTT